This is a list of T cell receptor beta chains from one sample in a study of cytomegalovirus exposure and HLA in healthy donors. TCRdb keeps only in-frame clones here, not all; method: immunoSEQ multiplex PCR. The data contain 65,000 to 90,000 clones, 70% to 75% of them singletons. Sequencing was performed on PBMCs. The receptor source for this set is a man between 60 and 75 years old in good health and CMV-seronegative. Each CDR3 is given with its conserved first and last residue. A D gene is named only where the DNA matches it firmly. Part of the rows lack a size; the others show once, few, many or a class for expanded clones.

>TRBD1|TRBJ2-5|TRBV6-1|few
TGTGCCAGCAGCCCTAGACAGGGGGGAGAGACCCAGTACTTC
CASSPRQGGETQYF
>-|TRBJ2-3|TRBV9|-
TGTGCCAGCAGCGTAGTGCCAGTGGATACGCAGTATTTT
CASSVVPVDTQYF
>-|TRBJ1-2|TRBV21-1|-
TGTGCCAGCAGCGAAGGACTTCCCATGGGTGGCTACACCTTC
CASSEGLPMGGYTF
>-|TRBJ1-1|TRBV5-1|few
TGCGCCAGCAGCTTTGAGTCGCCTTTACTTGAAGCTTTCTTT
CASSFESPLLEAFF
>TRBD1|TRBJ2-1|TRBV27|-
TGTGCCAGCAGTTTGGGGGACAGCTCCTACAACGAGCAGTTCTTC
CASSLGDSSYNEQFF
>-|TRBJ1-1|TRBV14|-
TGTGCCAGCAGCCAAGATGCGGCCACTGAAGCTTTCTTT
CASSQDAATEAFF
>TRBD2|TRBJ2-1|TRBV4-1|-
TGCGCCAGCAGCCAAGCGGCTAGCGGGGGGCGGATGGGTGAGCAGTTCTTC
CASSQAASGGRMGEQFF
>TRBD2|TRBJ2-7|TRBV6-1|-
TGTGCCAGCAGTGAAGAGGGGCTAGCGGGGAACGAGCAGTACTTC
CASSEEGLAGNEQYF
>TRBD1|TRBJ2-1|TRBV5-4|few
TGTGCCAGCAGCCCAGGGACAGGGCCCAGCTCCTACAATGAGCAGTTCTTC
CASSPGTGPSSYNEQFF
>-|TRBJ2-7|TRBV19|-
TGTGCCAGTAGTATACGTCACCAGTACGAGCAGTACTTC
CASSIRHQYEQYF
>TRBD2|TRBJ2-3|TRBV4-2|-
TGTGCCAGCAGCCTTTCAGGAAGCGGGGGCACAGATACGCAGTATTTT
CASSLSGSGGTDTQYF
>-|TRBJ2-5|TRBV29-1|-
TGCAGCGTTCATCAAGAGACCCAGTACTTC
CSVHQETQYF
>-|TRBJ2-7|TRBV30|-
TGTGCCTGGGGAGGAGGCTCCTACGAGCAGTACTTC
CAWGGGSYEQYF
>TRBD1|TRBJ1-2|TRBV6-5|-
TGTGCCAGCAGTTACTCCAGACAGGGAGGCTACACCTTC
CASSYSRQGGYTF
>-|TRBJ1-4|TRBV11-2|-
TGTGCCAGCAGCCCTCCGGGTAGCGAAAAACTGTTTTTT
CASSPPGSEKLFF
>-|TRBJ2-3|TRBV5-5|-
TGTGCCAGCAGCTTGGGACTAGTAGCCTCAGATACGCAGTATTTT
CASSLGLVASDTQYF
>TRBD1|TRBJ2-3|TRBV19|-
TGTGCCACCGGACAGGCGACAGATACGCAGTATTTT
CATGQATDTQYF
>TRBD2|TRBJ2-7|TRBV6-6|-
TGTGCCAGCAGTTACGCGACTAGCGGGGGTTTAGAGCAGTACTTC
CASSYATSGGLEQYF
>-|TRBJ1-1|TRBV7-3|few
TGTGCCAGCAGCCTATATCAGGGCGGTCCGACTGAAGCTTTCTTT
CASSLYQGGPTEAFF
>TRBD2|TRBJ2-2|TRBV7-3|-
TGTGCCAGCAGCTTAGCGGGGGGGAACACCGGGGAGCTGTTTTTT
CASSLAGGNTGELFF
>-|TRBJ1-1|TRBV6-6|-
TGTGCCAGCCGGAACAGAAACACTGAAGCTTTCTTT
CASRNRNTEAFF
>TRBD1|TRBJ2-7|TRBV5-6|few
TGTGCCAGCAGCCTGGATTGGACAGGGAGGTACGAGCAGTACTTC
CASSLDWTGRYEQYF
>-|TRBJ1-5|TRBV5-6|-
TGTGCCAGCAGCTCCTCCCTCAAGGGGCAGCCCCAGCATTTT
CASSSSLKGQPQHF
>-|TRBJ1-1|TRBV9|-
TGTGCCAGCAGCGACTACGGACAGCCTAACACTGAAGCTTTCTTT
CASSDYGQPNTEAFF